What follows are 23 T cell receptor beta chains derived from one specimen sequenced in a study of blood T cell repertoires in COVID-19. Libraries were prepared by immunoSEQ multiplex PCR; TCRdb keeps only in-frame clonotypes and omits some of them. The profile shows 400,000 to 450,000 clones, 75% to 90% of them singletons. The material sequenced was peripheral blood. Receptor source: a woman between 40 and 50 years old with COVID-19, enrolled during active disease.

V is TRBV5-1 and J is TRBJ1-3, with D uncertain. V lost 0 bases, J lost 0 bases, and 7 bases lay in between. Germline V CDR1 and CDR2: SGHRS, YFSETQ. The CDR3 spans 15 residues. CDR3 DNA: TGCGCCAGCAGCTTGGGGCGGCACTCTGGAAACACCATATATTTT. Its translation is CASSLGRHSGNTIYF.

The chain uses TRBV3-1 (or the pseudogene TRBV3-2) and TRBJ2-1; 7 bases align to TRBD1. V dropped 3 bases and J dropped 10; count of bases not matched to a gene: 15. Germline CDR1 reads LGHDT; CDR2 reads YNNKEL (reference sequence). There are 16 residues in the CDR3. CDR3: CASSQPPGQLPGEQFF. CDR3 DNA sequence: TGTGCCAGCAGCCAGCCACCGGGACAGCTCCCGGGGGAGCAGTTCTTC.

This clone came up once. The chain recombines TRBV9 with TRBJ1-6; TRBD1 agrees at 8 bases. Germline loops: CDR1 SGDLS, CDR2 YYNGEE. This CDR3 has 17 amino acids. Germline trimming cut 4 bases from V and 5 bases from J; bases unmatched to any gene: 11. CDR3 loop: CASSTWTGKGDNSPLHF. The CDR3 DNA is TGTGCCAGCAGCACCTGGACAGGGAAAGGGGATAATTCACCCCTCCACTTT.

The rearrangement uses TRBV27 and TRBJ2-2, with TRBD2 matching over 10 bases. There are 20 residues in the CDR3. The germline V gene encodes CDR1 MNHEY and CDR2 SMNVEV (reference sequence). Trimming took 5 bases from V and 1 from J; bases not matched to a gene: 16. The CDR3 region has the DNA TGTGCCAGCAGTAGATTGTTAGGTAGCGGGAGGTTAAAGAACACCGGGGAGCTGTTTTTT. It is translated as CASSRLLGSGRLKNTGELFF.

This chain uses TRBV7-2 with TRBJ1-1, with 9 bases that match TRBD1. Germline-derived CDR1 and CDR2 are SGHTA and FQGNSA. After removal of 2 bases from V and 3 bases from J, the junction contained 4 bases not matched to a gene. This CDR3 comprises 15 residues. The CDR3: CASSLYRGLDTEAFF. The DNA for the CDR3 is TGTGCCAGCAGCTTATACAGGGGGCTAGACACTGAAGCTTTCTTT. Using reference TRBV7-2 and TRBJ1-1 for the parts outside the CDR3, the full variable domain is GAGVSQSPSNKVTEKGKDVELRCDPISGHTALYWYRQSLGQGLEFLIYFQGNSAPDKSGLPSDRFSAERTGGSVSTLTIQRTQQEDSAVYLCASSLYRGLDTEAFFGQGTRLTVV.

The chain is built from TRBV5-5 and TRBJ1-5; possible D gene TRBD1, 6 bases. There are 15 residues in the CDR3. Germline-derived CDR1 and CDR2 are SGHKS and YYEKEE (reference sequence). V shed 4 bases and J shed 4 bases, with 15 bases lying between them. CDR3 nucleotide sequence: TGTGCCAGCAGCGTGCGGTGGACAGAGAATCAGCCCCAGCATTTT. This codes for CASSVRWTENQPQHF.

The DNA of the CDR3 is TGTGCCAGCAGTTCCCCTACCGCCGGTAATGAAAAACTGTTTTTT. Translated: CASSSPTAGNEKLFF. The rearrangement links TRBV28 to TRBJ1-4, with D unresolved. This CDR3 comprises 15 residues. Trimming took 4 bases from V and 4 from J, leaving 13 bases between them. Germline assignment: CDR1 MDHEN and CDR2 SYDVKM.

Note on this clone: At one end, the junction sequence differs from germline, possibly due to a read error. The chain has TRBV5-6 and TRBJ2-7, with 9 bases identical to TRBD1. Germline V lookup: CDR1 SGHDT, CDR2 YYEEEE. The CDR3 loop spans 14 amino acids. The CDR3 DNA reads TGTGCCAGCAGCTTCGGACAGGGGTCCTCCGAGCAGTACTTC. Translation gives CASSFGQGSSEQYF. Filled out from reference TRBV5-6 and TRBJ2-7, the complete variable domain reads DAGVTQSPTHLIKTRGQQVTLRCSPKSGHDTVSWYQQALGQGPQFIFQYYEEEERQRGNFPDRFSGHQFPNYSSELNVNALLLGDSALYLCASSFGQGSSEQYFGPGTRLTVT.

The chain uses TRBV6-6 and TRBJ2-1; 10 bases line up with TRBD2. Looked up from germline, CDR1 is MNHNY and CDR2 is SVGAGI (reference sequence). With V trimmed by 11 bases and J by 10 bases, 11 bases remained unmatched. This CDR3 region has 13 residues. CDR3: CAAGLAGAAEQFF. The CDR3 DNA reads TGTGCCGCCGGGCTAGCGGGAGCCGCGGAGCAGTTCTTC.

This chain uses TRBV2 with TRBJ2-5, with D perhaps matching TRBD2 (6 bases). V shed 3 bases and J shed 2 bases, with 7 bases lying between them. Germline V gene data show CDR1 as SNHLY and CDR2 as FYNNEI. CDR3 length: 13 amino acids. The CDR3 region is CASSDGGQETQYF. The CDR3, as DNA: TGTGCCAGCAGTGATGGGGGGCAAGAGACCCAGTACTTC. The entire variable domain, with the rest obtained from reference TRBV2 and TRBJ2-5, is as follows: EPEVTQTPSHQVTQMGQEVILRCVPISNHLYFYWYRQILGQKVEFLVSFYNNEISEKSEIFDDQFSVERPDGSNFTLKIRSTKLEDSAMYFCASSDGGQETQYFGPGTRLLVL.

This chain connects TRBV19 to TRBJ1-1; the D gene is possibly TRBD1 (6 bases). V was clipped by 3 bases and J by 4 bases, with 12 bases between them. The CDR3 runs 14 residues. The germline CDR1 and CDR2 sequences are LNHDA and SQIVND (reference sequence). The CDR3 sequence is CASSIWGRGTEAFF. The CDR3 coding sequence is TGTGCCAGTAGTATTTGGGGCAGGGGCACTGAAGCTTTCTTT.

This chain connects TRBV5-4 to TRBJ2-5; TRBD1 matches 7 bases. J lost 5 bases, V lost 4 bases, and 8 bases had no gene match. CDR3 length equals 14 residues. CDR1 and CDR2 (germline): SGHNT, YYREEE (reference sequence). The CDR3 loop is CASSPHQDRETQYF. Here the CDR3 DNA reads TGTGCCAGCAGCCCCCATCAGGACAGGGAGACCCAGTACTTC.

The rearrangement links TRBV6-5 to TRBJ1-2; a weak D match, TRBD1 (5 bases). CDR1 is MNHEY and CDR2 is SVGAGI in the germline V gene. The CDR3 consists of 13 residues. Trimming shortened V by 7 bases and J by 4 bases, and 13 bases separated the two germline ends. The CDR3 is CASTPTQGYGYTF. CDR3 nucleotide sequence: TGTGCCAGCACTCCCACGCAGGGCTATGGCTACACCTTC.

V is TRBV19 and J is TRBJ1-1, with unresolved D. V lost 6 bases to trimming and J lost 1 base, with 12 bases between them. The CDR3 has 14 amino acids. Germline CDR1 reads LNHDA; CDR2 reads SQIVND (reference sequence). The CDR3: CASRLHIRNTEAFF. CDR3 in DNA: TGTGCCAGTAGACTACATATCCGGAACACTGAAGCTTTCTTT.

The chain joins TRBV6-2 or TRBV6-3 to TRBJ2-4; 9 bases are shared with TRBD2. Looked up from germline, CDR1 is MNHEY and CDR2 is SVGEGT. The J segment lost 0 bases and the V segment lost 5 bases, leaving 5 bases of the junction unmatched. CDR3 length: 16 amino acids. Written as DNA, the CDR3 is TGTGCCAGCAGTCTAGCGGGAAACCAAGCCAAAAACATTCAGTACTTC. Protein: CASSLAGNQAKNIQYF.

For the CDR3, the DNA is TGTGCCAGCAGTCCCCGTGGAAGGGGGGGATATGGCTACACCTTC. Amino acid sequence: CASSPRGRGGYGYTF. This chain joins TRBV27 and TRBJ1-2; possibly TRBD1 for D (6 bases). Trimming pared 5 bases from V and 5 bases from J, leaving 18 bases between. This CDR3 is 15 amino acids long. Germline-derived CDR1 and CDR2 are MNHEY and SMNVEV (reference sequence).

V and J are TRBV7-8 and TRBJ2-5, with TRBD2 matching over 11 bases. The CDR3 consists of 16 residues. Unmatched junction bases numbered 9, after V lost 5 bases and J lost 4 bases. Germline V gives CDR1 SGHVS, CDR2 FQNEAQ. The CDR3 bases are TGTGCCAGCAGCCCTAGCGGGGGGCCCCTTGGAGAGACCCAGTACTTC. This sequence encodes CASSPSGGPLGETQYF.

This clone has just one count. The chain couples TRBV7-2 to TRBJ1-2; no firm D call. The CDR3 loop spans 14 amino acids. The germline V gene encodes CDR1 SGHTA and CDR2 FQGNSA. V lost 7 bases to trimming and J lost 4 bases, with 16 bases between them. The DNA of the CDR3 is TGTGCCAGCACGCTACGAGGGTCAAGCTATGGCTACACCTTC. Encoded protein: CASTLRGSSYGYTF. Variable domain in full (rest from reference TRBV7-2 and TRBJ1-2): GAGVSQSPSNKVTEKGKDVELRCDPISGHTALYWYRQSLGQGLEFLIYFQGNSAPDKSGLPSDRFSAERTGGSVSTLTIQRTQQEDSAVYLCASTLRGSSYGYTFGSGTRLTVV.

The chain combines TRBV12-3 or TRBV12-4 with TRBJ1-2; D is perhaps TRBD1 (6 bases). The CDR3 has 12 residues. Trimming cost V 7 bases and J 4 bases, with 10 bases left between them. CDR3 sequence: CASTQGSYGYTF. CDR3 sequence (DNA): TGTGCCAGCACCCAGGGGTCCTATGGCTACACCTTC.

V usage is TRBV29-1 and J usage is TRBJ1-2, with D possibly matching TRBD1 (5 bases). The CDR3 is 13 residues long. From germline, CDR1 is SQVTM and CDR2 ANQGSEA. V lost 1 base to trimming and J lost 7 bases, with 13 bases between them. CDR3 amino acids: CSVEAGGEFGYTF. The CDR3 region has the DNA TGCAGCGTTGAAGCGGGGGGGGAGTTTGGCTACACCTTC.

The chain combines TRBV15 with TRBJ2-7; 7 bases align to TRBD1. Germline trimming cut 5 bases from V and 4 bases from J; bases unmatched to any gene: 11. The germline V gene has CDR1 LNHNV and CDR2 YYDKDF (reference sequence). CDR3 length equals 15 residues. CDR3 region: CATSGGQVGEYEQYF. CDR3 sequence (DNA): TGTGCCACCAGCGGCGGACAGGTCGGGGAGTACGAGCAGTACTTC.

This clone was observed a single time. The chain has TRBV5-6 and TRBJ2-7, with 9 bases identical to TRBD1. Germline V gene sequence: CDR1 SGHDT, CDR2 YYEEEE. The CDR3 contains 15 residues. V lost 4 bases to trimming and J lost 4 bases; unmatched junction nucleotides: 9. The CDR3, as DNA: TGTGCCAGCAGCATCCTCGGGACAGGGATTTACGAGCAGTACTTC. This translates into CASSILGTGIYEQYF.

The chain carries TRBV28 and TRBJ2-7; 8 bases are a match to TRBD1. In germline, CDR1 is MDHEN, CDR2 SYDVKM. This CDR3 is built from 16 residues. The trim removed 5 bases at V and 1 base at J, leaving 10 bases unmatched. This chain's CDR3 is CASSPYRGTDSYEQYF. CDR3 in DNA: TGTGCCAGCAGTCCTTACAGGGGGACAGATTCCTACGAGCAGTACTTC.